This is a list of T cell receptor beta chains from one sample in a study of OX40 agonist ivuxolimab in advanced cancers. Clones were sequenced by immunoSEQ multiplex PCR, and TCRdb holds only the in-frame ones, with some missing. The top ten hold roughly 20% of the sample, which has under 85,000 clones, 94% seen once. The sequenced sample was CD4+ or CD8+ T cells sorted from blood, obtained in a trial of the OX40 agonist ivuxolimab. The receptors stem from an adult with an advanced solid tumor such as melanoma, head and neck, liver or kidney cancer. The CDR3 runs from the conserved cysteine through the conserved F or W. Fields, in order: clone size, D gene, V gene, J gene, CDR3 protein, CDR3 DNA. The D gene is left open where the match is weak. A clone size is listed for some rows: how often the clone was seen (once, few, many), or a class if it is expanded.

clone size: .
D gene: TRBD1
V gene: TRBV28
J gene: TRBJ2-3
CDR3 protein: CASENIWGTGEFTSTDTQYF
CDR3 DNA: TGTGCCAGCGAAAACATTTGGGGGACAGGAGAGTTTACTAGCACAGATACGCAGTATTTT

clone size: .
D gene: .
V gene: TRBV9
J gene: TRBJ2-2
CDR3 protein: CASSSVGTGSSGELFF
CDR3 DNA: TGTGCCAGCAGCTCCGTGGGGACTGGGTCGTCCGGGGAGCTGTTTTTT

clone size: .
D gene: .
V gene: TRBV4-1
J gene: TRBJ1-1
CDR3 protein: CASSHLTGHTEAFF
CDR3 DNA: TGCGCCAGCAGCCACTTGACAGGACACACTGAAGCTTTCTTT

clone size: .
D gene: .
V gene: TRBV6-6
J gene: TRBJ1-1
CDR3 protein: CASSHPRSMNTEAFF
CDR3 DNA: TGTGCCAGCAGTCACCCCCGCAGCATGAACACTGAAGCTTTCTTT

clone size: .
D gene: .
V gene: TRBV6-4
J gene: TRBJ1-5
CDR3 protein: CASTSSKRQPQHF
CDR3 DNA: TGTGCCAGCACCTCATCGAAGCGTCAGCCCCAGCATTTT

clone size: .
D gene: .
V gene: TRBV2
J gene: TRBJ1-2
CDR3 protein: CASSEKGLDGYTF
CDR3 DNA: TGTGCCAGCAGTGAAAAGGGGCTTGATGGCTACACCTTC

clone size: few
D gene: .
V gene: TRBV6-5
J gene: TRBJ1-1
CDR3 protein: CASRTDWDTEAFF
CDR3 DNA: TGTGCCAGCAGAACGGATTGGGACACTGAAGCTTTCTTT

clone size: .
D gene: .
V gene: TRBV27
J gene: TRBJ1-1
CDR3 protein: CASSLSRGGLAFF
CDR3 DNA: TGTGCCAGCAGTTTATCCCGTGGAGGTCTAGCTTTCTTT

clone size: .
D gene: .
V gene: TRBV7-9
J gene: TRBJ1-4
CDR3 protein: CASSLVGQGEEKLFF
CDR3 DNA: TGTGCCAGCAGCTTGGTGGGGCAGGGTGAGGAAAAACTGTTTTTT

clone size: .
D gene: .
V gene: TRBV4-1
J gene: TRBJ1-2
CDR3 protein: CASSQVADSSNYGYTF
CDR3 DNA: TGCGCCAGCAGCCAAGTGGCAGACTCCTCTAACTATGGCTACACCTTC

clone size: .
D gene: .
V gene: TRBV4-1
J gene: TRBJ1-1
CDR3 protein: CASRGRIPEAFF
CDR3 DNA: TGCGCCAGCAGGGGACGGATCCCTGAAGCTTTCTTT

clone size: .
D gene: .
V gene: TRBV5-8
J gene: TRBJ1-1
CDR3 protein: CASSQWSPLNTEAFF
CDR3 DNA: TGTGCCAGCAGCCAATGGTCCCCCCTGAACACTGAAGCTTTCTTT

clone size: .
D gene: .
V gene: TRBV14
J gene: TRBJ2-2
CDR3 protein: CASSQEGPFTGELFF
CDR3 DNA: TGTGCCAGCAGCCAAGAGGGACCTTTCACCGGGGAGCTGTTTTTT

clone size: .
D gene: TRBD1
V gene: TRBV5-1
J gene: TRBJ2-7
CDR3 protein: CASSPRDSISYEQYF
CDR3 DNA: TGCGCCAGCAGCCCCCGGGACAGCATCTCCTACGAGCAGTACTTC

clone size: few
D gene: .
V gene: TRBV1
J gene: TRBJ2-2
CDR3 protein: CTSSRPGGTGELFF
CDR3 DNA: TGCACCAGCAGCCGTCCAGGAGGGACCGGGGAGCTGTTTTTT

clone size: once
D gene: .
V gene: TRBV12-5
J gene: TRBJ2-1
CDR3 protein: CASASQGSAYNEQFF
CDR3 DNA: TGTGCTAGTGCTTCACAGGGAAGCGCCTACAATGAGCAGTTCTTC

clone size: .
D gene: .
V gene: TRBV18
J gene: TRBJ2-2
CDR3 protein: CASSRNTGELFF
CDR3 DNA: TGTGCCAGCTCCCGCAACACCGGGGAGCTGTTTTTT

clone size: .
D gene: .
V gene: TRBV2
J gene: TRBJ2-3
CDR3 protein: CASSEGVGPSTDTQYF
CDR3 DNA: TGTGCCAGCAGTGAAGGGGTGGGGCCGAGCACAGATACGCAGTATTTT

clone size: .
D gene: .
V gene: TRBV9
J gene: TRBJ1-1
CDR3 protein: CASSVEGANTEAFF
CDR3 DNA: TGTGCCAGCAGCGTAGAGGGAGCGAACACTGAAGCTTTCTTT

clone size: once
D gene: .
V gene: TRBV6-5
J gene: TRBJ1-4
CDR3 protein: CASSYSGGTNEKLFF
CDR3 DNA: TGTGCCAGCAGTTACTCGGGGGGGACTAATGAAAAACTGTTTTTT

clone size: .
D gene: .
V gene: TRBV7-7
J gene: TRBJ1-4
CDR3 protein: CASSLGGTNEKLFF
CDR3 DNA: TGTGCTAGCAGCTTAGGGGGGACTAATGAAAAACTGTTTTTT

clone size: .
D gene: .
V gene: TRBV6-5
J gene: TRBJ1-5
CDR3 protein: CASSYQAGLNQPQHF
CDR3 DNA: TGTGCCAGCAGTTATCAGGCAGGTCTTAATCAGCCCCAGCATTTT

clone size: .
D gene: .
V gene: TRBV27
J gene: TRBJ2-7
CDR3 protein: CASSLSVGGNGEQYF
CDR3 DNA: TGTGCCAGCAGTTTATCTGTTGGAGGGAACGGTGAGCAGTACTTC

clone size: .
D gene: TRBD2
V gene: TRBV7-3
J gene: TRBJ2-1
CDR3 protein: CASSLTPGTSGRGTYNEQFF
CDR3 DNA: TGTGCCAGCAGCTTAACCCCTGGGACTAGCGGGAGAGGGACCTACAATGAGCAGTTCTTC

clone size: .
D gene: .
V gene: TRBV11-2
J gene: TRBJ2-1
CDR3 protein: CASSLSSSTPRWNEQFF
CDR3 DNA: TGTGCCAGCAGCTTGTCCTCGTCAACGCCTAGGTGGAATGAGCAGTTCTTC

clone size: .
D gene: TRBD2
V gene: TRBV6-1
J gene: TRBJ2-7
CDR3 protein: CASSEELAGVLSYEQYF
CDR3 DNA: TGTGCCAGCAGTGAAGAACTAGCGGGAGTCCTCTCCTACGAGCAGTACTTC